This T cell receptor (beta chain) was recorded in a study of CXCR3-negative and CXCR3-positive naive CD8 T cells. As for the study in general: Summed over all libraries, TRB reads came to 110 million to 150 million, with about 1.5 +/- 0.3 million per library.

Germline CDR1 and CDR2: SGHRS and YFSETQ. The CDR3 spans 14 residues. The method, 5' RACE with UMI labels, was used to prepare the TRB cDNA libraries. TCRdb re-called the 5' RACE reads and gives one entry per CDR3 protein, without DNA. This sample contains some 38,000 distinct CDR3 sequences. About this clonotype itself: Its specificity is unknown.

Study-level points and caveats: The naive subsets expressed comparable surface CD5, and the authors inferred TCR strength from TRB CDR3 properties. Naive CXCR3-positive and CXCR3-negative cells shared similar TRBV-TRBJ usage, unlike memory cells. Memory CD8+ cells had much lower diversity, and both naive subsets had comparably high diversity.

The receptor's source is a human donor in good health. Some clones in this sample may be carry-over from other donors' samples. The chain recombines TRBV5-1 with TRBJ2-7. The sequencing input was memory CD8+ T cells from blood. The chain's CDR3 is CASSLEPQSYEQYF.